This TCR beta chain was sequenced in a study of cytomegalovirus exposure and HLA in healthy donors (dated by TCRdb to 2016 to 2017). Context from the whole study: An earlier analysis of some 620 of the donors reported 276 Gb of sequence data and 117 million unique TCR beta sequences obtained from 180 million or so T cells. The study combined high-throughput TCR immunosequencing, statistical association of individual TCRs with disease status, and machine learning to predict cytomegalovirus infection status. All discovery cohort repertoires had been generated on a single sequencing platform. A separate validation cohort of more than 100 different subjects was used in addition to the roughly 670-subject first cohort. The later analysis used no new phenotypic data to find candidate immune exposures, relying instead on TCR beta sequences and their occurrence across donors. Across 300 to 500 genotyped donors of the cohort, an average of about 240,000 unique TCR beta nucleotide sequences per donor were sequenced, and approximately 17% of those sequences were non-productive. An early release that covered more than 550 HLA-typed donors contained about 300 gigabases of sequencing data and roughly 84 million unique TCR sequences. The genetic ancestry cluster associated with self-reported Caucasian donors included 81% of the roughly 410 genotyped donors. A later analysis re-examined previously published TCR beta repertoires from just over 650 donors and added high-resolution HLA genotyping to investigate patterns of TCR occurrence. To decide whether each TCR beta V gene segment behaved as functional or pseudogenic, an earlier analysis of nearly 600 of the donors relied on high-throughput TCR beta sequencing. Donor age, sex, ethnicity and CMV serostatus were compiled together with the repertoire data. Class I and class II HLA loci were covered by the typing at four-digit resolution. A later genetic analysis took genome-wide SNP genotypes for about 55% of the 666 donors and used that subset as a discovery cohort. Typing coverage varied by locus: roughly 629-640 donors for A, B, C, DRB1 and DQB1; roughly 560 for DQA1; around 610 for DPA1; around 490 for DPB1. The study used immunosequencing to profile the T cell repertoires of more than 650 subjects and linked those repertoires to cytomegalovirus serostatus. Roughly five DR-DQ haplotypes were handled as single units for association and clustering because linkage in the cohort was strong. The study aimed to test whether cataloging public T cell receptors could reveal signatures of past pathogen exposure. General study outcomes and caveats: CMV serostatus was the only immune exposure information available for the cohort. The authors suggested that the approach could potentially be extended to other disease states and immunological phenotypes. A few of the identified cytomegalovirus-associated TCR beta chains were confirmed in vitro to be specific for cytomegalovirus antigens. Correlated functional status among segregating V segments might be attributable to linkage disequilibrium, but an unknown experimental factor could not be ruled out. At a false discovery rate of 0.05, a later analysis linked 16,000 or so TCR beta sequences to specific HLA alleles. Because HLA typing was missing for some donors at each locus, association tests included only the typed subset. Broadly in line with IMGT annotations, most TCR beta V segments showed up in productive rearrangements about 87% or about 30% of the time in an earlier analysis of 587 of the donors. Across donors, most TCR sequences were observed very rarely, whereas some public TCRs were present in many individuals. Because the 87-base-pair reads could not distinguish some IMGT-functional V segments, including TRBV6-2 and TRBV6-3, those segments were excluded. Cytomegalovirus status was reported to be diagnosed by the classifier with high specificity and sensitivity in both the original and validation cohorts. A later analysis reported that several top co-occurrence clusters appeared linked to parvovirus B19, influenza, CMV and Epstein-Barr virus. An association between a missense DCLRE1C variant and V-gene and J-gene trimming of TCR beta chains was found in a later genetic analysis and replicated in an independent cohort. Because counts were too low, roughly 18 rarely observed V segments, including chromosome 9 orphons, were left out of the earlier analysis of some 640 of the donors. The cohort was sequenced for TCR beta chains only, and without alpha or paired-chain data the features that could be detected were limited. A later genetic analysis reported fewer N-insertions in productive TCRs among donors in an Asian-associated ancestry cluster than the roughly 700-donor mean. According to a later analysis, most CMV-associated TCR beta chains appeared to be HLA-restricted, and the HLA associations seemed to be driven largely by CMV exposure. Assigning TCR associations to individual alleles was difficult when HLA alleles, especially DR and DQ, strongly co-occurred. Presence/absence analyses assumed roughly uniform sequencing depth across donors, an assumption that may not hold. A cluster of highly shared sequence variants was judged likely to represent a technical artifact of the sequencing pipeline. A further reported finding was that TCR beta sequences accurately predicted the HLA-A and HLA-B alleles for most subjects in the first cohort. A total of about 180 TCR beta chains were listed by the study as associated with cytomegalovirus. Compared with equally common non-associated chains, HLA-associated TCR beta chains in a later analysis were more clonally expanded and had lower generation probabilities. According to a later analysis, TCR association rates differed among HLA loci, with DRB1 alleles showing the most associated TCRs and HLA-C alleles showing the fewest.

With respect to this clone: Its antigen is not yet known. The sample holds no much larger clone one base away, and base qualities are not on file.

The cohort consisted of hundreds of healthy bone marrow donors. At the time of sampling, all cohort members were nominally healthy, though unrecorded immune exposures were likely present. The donor tested CMV seronegative and was one of the 352 seronegative cohort members. Each donor provided a peripheral blood sample, and peripheral blood mononuclear cells were used for TCR beta sequencing. The Qiagen DNeasy Blood Extraction Kit was used to extract genomic DNA from the blood cell samples. V loses 1 base at its end and J loses 5 bases; junction bases beyond the gene matches: 6. Based on the germline V gene, the CDR1 and CDR2 sequences are KGHSH and LQKENI. Including cysteine and phenylalanine, the CDR3 has 16 amino acids. Just CDR3 DNA is preserved here, 48 bases in frame from base 1. The library was obtained by the immunoSEQ multiplex PCR assay. For the multiplex PCR, a mixture combining 60 forward primers for TCR Vbeta segments and 13 reverse primers for TCR Jbeta segments was used. A multiplex PCR assay on genomic DNA amplified the CDR3 region of rearranged TCR beta genes. The Illumina HiSeq System was used to sequence the amplified TCR beta libraries as 87-base-pair reads. In the authors' own workflow: Across the 600 to 700 repertoires, a later analysis counted roughly 77 million unique TCR beta chains, around 11 million of which were shared by at least two donors. A nearest-neighbor algorithm error-corrected the raw reads and collapsed the reads into unique sequences, merging closely related sequences to remove PCR and sequencing errors. To assign V, D and J gene segments, CDR3 sequences were aligned to IMGT reference sequences. For a sequence to be retained, at least a six-nucleotide match to both a V gene segment and a J gene segment was required. Rearrangements were called productive when the CDR3 lacked stop codons and stayed in frame with V and J; all others were non-productive. CDR3 was defined by IMGT convention, running from the second conserved V-encoded cysteine to the conserved J-encoded phenylalanine. Sequences without an unambiguous match to a single V gene segment were excluded from the earlier analysis of 450 to 750 of the donors. In an earlier analysis of a few hundred of the donors, V segments were called functional above 56.7% productive rearrangements and were called segregating when the between-donor standard deviation exceeded 5%. To diagnose cytomegalovirus status from the catalog of TCR beta chain sequences, a statistical classification framework was built. In a later analysis, TCR nucleotide sequences were compared against IMGT/GENE-DB human TR gene sequences so that V and J genes could be assigned. Using the TCRdist pipeline, a later analysis assigned CDR3 sequences along with most-parsimonious VDJ recombination scenarios. In a later analysis, each TCR beta chain was defined by its CDR3 amino acid sequence together with its V-gene family, and reads lacking a unique V-gene family were excluded. In a later analysis, 500 to 650 highly shared, low-generation-probability nucleotide sequences were removed to address suspected cross-contamination and a sequencing artifact. For each public chain, a later analysis derived a clonal expansion index from normalized ranks of inferred template counts within each repertoire. Generation probabilities in a later analysis came from a VDJ recombination model fitted to out-of-frame rearrangements, and those results were checked against IGoR. Hypergeometric tests were used in a later analysis to score TCR-TCR, TCR-HLA and TCR-CMV co-occurrence, with a repertoire-size bias correction applied to the TCR pairs. In a later analysis, false discovery rates were estimated by permuting HLA or CMV assignments 20 times. In a later analysis, co-occurring TCRs were grouped using DBSCAN, with TCRdist sequence similarity added in when clustering inside HLA-allele-positive subsets. Repertoires with fewer than 30,000 or more than 120,000 public chains, plus five repertoires with anomalous nucleotide sharing, were excluded from co-occurrence clustering. TCRdb's version of the immuneACCESS table is confined to in-frame rearrangements and falls short of the full clone set. An unresolved V gene accounts for under half of the shortfall where checked; the remainder is of unknown origin. That table gives V, J and clone size, and the DNA gave D and trimming. The sample records more than 85,000 clones, 65% to 80% of which are singletons. The ten largest clones capture about 5.7% of the sample.

In this chain, TRBV18 is recombined with TRBJ2-1; 9 bases in the middle match TRBD2. The TCR originated in a male donor in good health and CMV-seronegative. Sequencing was performed on PBMCs. The DNA sequence follows: TGTGCCAGCTCACCACTTACAGCTAGCGGGAACAATGAGCAGTTCTTC. Its protein is CASSPLTASGNNEQFF.